This T cell receptor beta chain was sequenced in a study of T cells in Graves' hyperthyroidism and ophthalmopathy. V lost 5 bases, J lost 3 bases, and 13 bases lay in between. The germline gives CDR1 SGHTA, CDR2 FQGNSA. The CDR3 is 14 residues long. With regard to this clonotype: A read error is possible here, since a much larger clone lies one base away. No conserved phenylalanine or tryptophan is present at the end of the CDR3, so a read error is the likely explanation.

The investigators amplified TCR beta CDR3 regions from RNA transcripts. The HTBI primer set served for first-round RT-PCR of the TCR CDR3. TCRdb re-called the multiplex PCR reads with MiXCR, one entry per CDR3 protein. The sample holds approximately 520,000 distinct CDR3 sequences; roughly 20% are singletons and the top ten take more than 25%. Material: blood. This chain joins TRBV7-2 and TRBJ2-5; D may be TRBD2 (6 bases). This TCR was recovered from a man between 18 and 29 years old with Graves' hyperthyroidism. The CDR3 bases are TGTGCCAGCAGCCCCCGACTAGAAGAAGAGACCCAGTACTAC. It encodes CASSPRLEEETQYY.